This TCR beta chain was observed in a study of blood T cell repertoires in COVID-19. About the study: Donors in the United States, Italy and Spain gave samples during acute or convalescent COVID-19. In each case, the material was cDNA or gDNA derived from T cells, B-cell-depleted T cells, or PBMCs.

Assay used: immunoSEQ multiplex PCR; TCRdb lists only in-frame clones, some missing. The table has approximately 170,000 clones, 70% to 85% seen once. Assignments of participants to cohorts depended upon their own reported clinical history. The CDR3 sequence is 17 residues long. Germline-derived CDR1 and CDR2 are KGHSH and LQKENI. The junction had 8 bases not matched to a gene; V was cut back by 3 bases and J by 0 bases. The TCR sequence derives from a man aged 45-65 years who had recovered from COVID-19. What was sequenced was PBMCs or T cells enriched from blood (not recorded which). The gene calls are TRBV18 and TRBJ1-3; the match to TRBD1 covers 7 bases. CDR3 sequence: CASSPALTGSSGNTIYF. CDR3 nucleotides: TGTGCCAGCTCACCCGCATTGACAGGGAGCTCTGGAAACACCATATATTTT.